This TCR beta chain was documented in a study of PD-L1 blockade in urothelial cancer. Study summary: Of approximately 30 patients, twenty-five were males with bladder-origin urothelial cancer. A median of approximately 150,000 T cells was found in the blood samples. General study results and limits: Improved survival was predicted by pretreatment blood TCR clonality below the median.

The time point was: peripheral blood 6 weeks after treatment start. Patients presented with locally advanced or metastatic urothelial carcinoma. Unmatched junction bases numbered 3, after V lost 6 bases and J lost 5 bases. CDR3 size: 13 residues. Germline CDR1 MDHEN, CDR2 SYDVKM. Generated by immunoSEQ multiplex PCR, the TCRdb table keeps only in-frame clones and is missing some. The sample holds roughly 24,000 clones; 90% to 95% are singletons and the top ten take approximately 11%. On this clone: Its antigen is currently unknown.

This clonotype was obtained from a woman aged 60-75 years with urothelial cancer. The V call is TRBV28, the J call TRBJ2-2; 7 nucleotides line up with TRBD1. The input for sequencing was PBMCs, taken around atezolizumab (anti-PD-L1) treatment. The CDR3, as DNA: TGTGCCAGCAGGGAACAGGGGACCGGGGAGCTGTTTTTT. Translating it yields CASREQGTGELFF. The whole variable domain, remainder taken from reference TRBV28 and TRBJ2-2, is DVKVTQSSRYLVKRTGEKVFLECVQDMDHENMFWYRQDPGLGLRLIYFSYDVKMKEKGDIPEGYSVSREKKERFSLILESASTNQTSMYLCASREQGTGELFFGEGSRLTVL.